What follows are 27 T cell receptor beta chains derived from one specimen sequenced in a study of human T cells and chemical hapten exposure (dated by TCRdb to about 2021). Libraries came from RACE. Sequencer: NextSeq 500. TCRdb applied fastp at Q25 and MiXCR to the public reads, then kept only in-frame beta chains. Records with the same CDR3 protein are collapsed into one entry carrying the most frequent genes and DNA. In this sample the table shows 90,000 to 120,000 distinct CDR3 sequences, approximately 10% of which occur a single time. The leading ten clones occupy around 3.4% of the sample. Reading the label with the study, this specimen's time point is: patch test 1, 2 weeks after DPC sensitization. Sample treatment or condition, as interpreted from the label and publication: therapeutic diphenylcyclopropenone sensitization with weekly scalp DPC. Sequenced here: whole blood, sampled in connection with sensitization to the hapten diphenylcyclopropenone (DPC). The origin of the receptors is a woman in her 40s with alopecia areata. Some clones in this sample may be carry-over from other donors' samples.

The chain is built from TRBV3-1 and TRBJ2-7; D is perhaps TRBD1 (6 bases). The V gene lost 3 bases and the J gene lost 2 bases, with 11 bases spanning the gap. Germline V lookup: CDR1 LGHDT, CDR2 YNNKEL (reference sequence). This CDR3 is built from 14 residues. In DNA, the CDR3 is TGTGCCAGCAGCCAGGGCAGGGGCGCCTACGAGCAGTACTTC. This codes for CASSQGRGAYEQYF.

This clonotype came up many times. The genes are TRBV29-1 and TRBJ1-1; D is unclear. CDR3 length: 10 amino acids. Trimming cost V 3 bases and J 4 bases, with 3 bases left between them. In germline, CDR1 is SQVTM, CDR2 ANQGSEA. The CDR3 DNA reads as TGCAGCGTTGATCGCACTGAAGCTTTCTTT. Its translation is CSVDRTEAFF.

This clonotype was detected many times. This rearrangement joins TRBV12-3 or TRBV12-4 to TRBJ2-6; perhaps TRBD1 as D (5 bases). V was shortened by 6 bases and J by 2 bases, with 14 bases between the two germline ends. The CDR3 runs 16 residues. The CDR3 sequence: CASRLNQGTGANVLTF. The CDR3, as DNA: TGTGCCAGCAGGCTTAACCAGGGTACTGGGGCCAACGTCCTGACTTTC.

This clonotype was picked up many times. The chain couples TRBV12-5 to TRBJ1-5, with a weak D call TRBD1 (5 bases). The CDR3 extends over 13 amino acids. In germline, CDR1 is LGHNT, CDR2 FRNRAP. The ends were cut back, 2 bases at V and 5 bases at J, with 7 bases in the middle. CDR3 region: CASGLNRHQPQHF. The CDR3, as DNA: TGTGCTAGTGGTTTGAACAGGCATCAGCCCCAGCATTTT. Drawing the rest from reference TRBV12-5 and TRBJ1-5, the complete variable domain is DARVTQTPRHKVTEMGQEVTMRCQPILGHNTVFWYRQTMMQGLELLAYFRNRAPLDDSGMPKDRFSAEMPDATLATLKIQPSEPRDSAVYFCASGLNRHQPQHFGDGTRLSIL.

This clonotype was seen ten or more times. This chain uses TRBV20-1 with TRBJ2-1, with 13 bases matching TRBD2. Germline CDR1 and CDR2: DFQATT and SNEGSKA (reference sequence). The CDR3 has 14 residues. With V trimmed by 4 bases and J by 8 bases, 5 bases remained unmatched. The CDR3 nucleotides are TGCAGTGCTATAGGGACTAGCGGGGCGGATGAGCAGTTCTTC. This sequence encodes CSAIGTSGADEQFF.

The chain recombines TRBV28 with TRBJ2-7; TRBD2 matches 7 bases. The CDR3 is 13 residues long. Unmatched junction bases numbered 5, after V lost 7 bases and J lost 2 bases. CDR1 MDHEN and CDR2 SYDVKM come from the germline V gene. The CDR3 sequence is CASTGGGPYEQYF. DNA of the CDR3: TGTGCCAGCACGGGGGGAGGGCCCTACGAGCAGTACTTC.

This clonotype has just a few counts. The CDR3 sequence is CASSPQGSGNQPQHF. The CDR3 nucleotides read TGTGCCAGCAGTCCACAAGGTTCCGGCAATCAGCCCCAGCATTTT. The chain carries TRBV27 and TRBJ1-5; D is unresolved. The V and J ends lost 5 bases and 2 bases respectively, with 13 bases between them. The germline V gene has CDR1 MNHEY and CDR2 SMNVEV (reference sequence). The CDR3 length is 15 residues.

The chain is built from TRBV9 and TRBJ2-1; 8 bases map to TRBD1. This CDR3 comprises 19 residues. With V trimmed by 0 bases and J by 0 bases, 11 bases remained unmatched. Germline V gives CDR1 SGDLS, CDR2 YYNGEE. CDR3 bases: TGTGCCAGCAGCGTAGGGATGGGGACAGGATTAAACTCCTACAATGAGCAGTTCTTC. Translation gives CASSVGMGTGLNSYNEQFF.

This clonotype has a count of ten or more. The chain employs TRBV28 and TRBJ2-3; D is unclear. The length of the CDR3 is 13 residues. The germline V gene has CDR1 MDHEN and CDR2 SYDVKM. V lost 3 bases and J lost 6, with 10 bases in between. The CDR3: CASSLGFMDTQYF. The CDR3 DNA reads TGTGCCAGCAGTTTGGGATTTATGGATACGCAGTATTTT.

In its sample, this clonotype was seen a few times. The chain links TRBV5-6 to TRBJ2-1, with a tentative D call TRBD1 (6 bases). The V end lost 4 bases, the J end lost 6 bases, and 11 bases lay between the germline ends. The CDR3 is 13 residues long. Germline values: CDR1 SGHDT, CDR2 YYEEEE. The CDR3 region has the DNA TGTGCCAGCAGCGTCGGGACACCCAATGAGCAGTTCTTC. This sequence encodes CASSVGTPNEQFF.

The chain recombines TRBV19 with TRBJ1-5; TRBD1 agrees at 8 bases. CDR3 length equals 13 residues. Trimming cost V 4 bases and J 9 bases; bases outside gene matches: 5. From germline, CDR1 is LNHDA and CDR2 SQIVND (reference sequence). Here the CDR3 DNA reads TGTGCCAGTAGTAACCAGGGGGCTCGGCCCCAGCATTTT. As protein: CASSNQGARPQHF.

The chain employs TRBV18 and TRBJ1-1; D may be TRBD1 (6 bases). The CDR3 extends over 15 amino acids. With 0 bases removed from V and 3 bases from J, the gap between germline ends came to 11 bases. Germline loops: CDR1 KGHSH, CDR2 LQKENI. The CDR3 nucleotides read TGTGCCAGCTCACCACCAATAGGGGGGGACACTGAAGCTTTCTTT. As protein: CASSPPIGGDTEAFF.

The chain has TRBV12-3 or TRBV12-4 and TRBJ1-1, with 8 bases that match TRBD1. The CDR3 has 14 residues. The V and J ends lost 3 bases and 4 bases, in that order; junction bases with no gene match: 4. CDR3 DNA: TGTGCCAGCAGTTTGGGACAGGCGGCCACTGAAGCTTTCTTT. It specifies CASSLGQAATEAFF.

This clonotype showed up many times. This chain connects TRBV19 to TRBJ2-5; 9 bases are a match to TRBD2. The junction had 9 bases not matched to a gene; V was cut back by 6 bases and J by 4 bases. This CDR3 is 15 amino acids long. CDR1 is LNHDA, CDR2 SQIVND, per germline (reference sequence). This CDR3 is CASSPISGGGETQYF. The CDR3 coding sequence is TGTGCCAGTAGCCCCATTAGCGGGGGAGGAGAGACCCAGTACTTC. The complete variable domain, with remaining parts taken from reference TRBV19 and TRBJ2-5, reads DGGITQSPKYLFRKEGQNVTLSCEQNLNHDAMYWYRQDPGQGLRLIYYSQIVNDFQKGDIAEGYSVSREKKESFPLTVTSAQKNPTAFYLCASSPISGGGETQYFGPGTRLLVL.

In this sample, this clonotype turned up a few times. This chain joins TRBV24-1 and TRBJ2-1, with 9 bases fitting TRBD2. Germline V gives CDR1 KGHDR, CDR2 SFDVKD. V lost 3 bases to trimming and J lost 0 bases; unmatched junction nucleotides: 14. The CDR3 sequence is 20 residues long. In DNA, the CDR3 is TGTGCCACCAGTGATCCAGCAGCGGGGGGCGACGACAGCTCCTACAATGAGCAGTTCTTC. As protein: CATSDPAAGGDDSSYNEQFF.

This clonotype was recorded many times. CDR3 in amino acids: CASRGGADTQYF. The DNA of the CDR3 is TGTGCCAGCAGGGGGGGCGCAGATACGCAGTATTTT. The chain joins TRBV11-1 to TRBJ2-3; the D call may be TRBD1 or TRBD2 (6 bases each). Per germline, CDR1 SGHAT and CDR2 FQDESV (reference sequence). The V end was cut by 6 bases, the J end by 4 bases, with 8 bases between. This CDR3 has 12 amino acids.

This clonotype was observed many times. This chain uses TRBV7-9 with TRBJ1-1, with no clear D. V lost 1 base to trimming and J lost 1 base, with 10 bases between them. Germline CDR1 reads SEHNR; CDR2 reads FQNEAQ (reference sequence). CDR3 length equals 15 residues. The CDR3 is CASSLGAVGNTEAFF. DNA of the CDR3: TGTGCCAGCAGCTTAGGGGCTGTCGGGAACACTGAAGCTTTCTTT.

In its sample, this clonotype was seen many times. The V call is TRBV7-2, the J call TRBJ2-7; D unresolved. Germline CDR1 SGHTA, CDR2 FQGNSA. Trimming removed 5 bases at V and 2 bases at J, with 4 bases between. This CDR3 has 11 amino acids. The DNA of the CDR3 is TGTGCCAGCAGCCCCGCCTACGAGCAGTACTTC. This gives the protein CASSPAYEQYF.

There are many counts of this clonotype. The rearrangement links TRBV19 to TRBJ1-5, with 8 bases fitting TRBD1. CDR1 and CDR2 (germline): LNHDA, SQIVND (reference sequence). J gave up 4 bases and V 6 bases, and 14 bases lay outside the gene matches. CDR3 size: 17 residues. In DNA, the CDR3 is TGTGCCAGTAGCGCCGTAACGACAGGGGTAGTGAATCAGCCCCAGCATTTT. It is translated as CASSAVTTGVVNQPQHF.

The V and J genes are TRBV7-2 and TRBJ2-1; TRBD2 matches 7 bases. After removal of 3 bases from V and 4 bases from J, the junction contained 6 bases not matched to a gene. The V gene's germline CDR1 is SGHTA and CDR2 FQGNSA. The CDR3 runs 15 residues. CDR3: CASSFLAGEYNEQFF. The CDR3 DNA reads TGTGCCAGCAGCTTCCTGGCGGGGGAATACAATGAGCAGTTCTTC.

This clonotype showed up just a few times. This chain uses TRBV3-1 with TRBJ2-6; D is ambiguous. The length of the CDR3 is 13 residues. Germline lookup yields CDR1 LGHDT and CDR2 YNNKEL (reference sequence). V dropped 8 bases and J dropped 4 bases, with 9 bases sitting between them. CDR3 residues: CASYAGGANVLTF. CDR3 in DNA: TGTGCCAGCTACGCTGGAGGGGCCAACGTCCTGACTTTC.

This clonotype occurred many times. J is TRBJ2-3 and V is TRBV28, with D possibly being TRBD1 or TRBD2 (6 bases each). CDR3 length equals 14 residues. V was pared by 5 bases and J by 1 base, with 10 bases between. The germline V gene encodes CDR1 MDHEN and CDR2 SYDVKM. CDR3 amino acids: CASSRGPGTDTQYF. The DNA for the CDR3 is TGTGCCAGCAGTCGGGGGCCCGGCACAGATACGCAGTATTTT.

This clonotype was counted many times. The J gene is TRBJ1-1, the V gene TRBV27; D gene uncertain. Germline CDR1 reads MNHEY; CDR2 reads SMNVEV (reference sequence). The CDR3 consists of 15 residues. V was shortened by 5 bases and J by 4 bases, with 17 bases between the two germline ends. The CDR3 DNA reads TGTGCCAGCAGTCAACGGCGGGTGGTGGGCACTGAAGCTTTCTTT. Translated: CASSQRRVVGTEAFF.

V usage is TRBV19 and J usage is TRBJ2-7; tentatively, D is TRBD1 (7 bases). The CDR3 consists of 14 residues. Trimming cost V 7 bases and J 7 bases, with 20 bases left between them. Germline-derived CDR1 and CDR2 are LNHDA and SQIVND (reference sequence). The CDR3 nucleotides are TGTGCCAGTAACCCAGGAGGGGGCGCCGGGGAGCAGTACTTC. This encodes CASNPGGGAGEQYF.

This clonotype was seen only a few times. The chain employs TRBV6-2 or TRBV6-3 and TRBJ2-1; D tentatively reads TRBD1 or TRBD2 (6 bases each). V was trimmed by 2 bases and J by 0 bases, leaving 8 bases between them. Germline lookup yields CDR1 MNHEY and CDR2 SVGEGT. This CDR3 has 15 amino acids. In nucleotides, the CDR3 is TGTGCCAGCAGTTACGGGGGGCCCTCCTACAATGAGCAGTTCTTC. As protein: CASSYGGPSYNEQFF.

CDR3 sequence: CAISDFPGQEYGYTF. The CDR3 nucleotides read TGTGCCATCAGTGACTTCCCGGGACAGGAGTATGGCTACACCTTC. The V and J genes are TRBV10-3 and TRBJ1-2; 8 nucleotides align to TRBD1. CDR1 is ENHRY, CDR2 SYGVKD, per germline. V shed 3 bases and J 5 bases; nucleotides not matched to a gene: 8. This CDR3 is 15 amino acids long.

This clonotype was seen a few times. The J gene is TRBJ2-3, the V gene TRBV6-1; tentative D call: TRBD1 (6 bases). The germline V gene has CDR1 MNHNS and CDR2 SASEGT. V was clipped by 6 bases and J by 8 bases, with 21 bases between them. The CDR3 consists of 15 residues. CDR3 nucleotides: TGTGCCAGCAGGCCCGGGACAAGCCAAAGCCCTACGCAGTATTTT. This gives the protein CASRPGTSQSPTQYF.